In this sample, the clone carrying this TCR beta chain turned up a few times. The antigen is undetermined. Patients aged 18 to 65 had newly diagnosed hyperthyroidism lasting under 2 months. Patients were excluded because of uncontrolled infection, other autoimmune disease, pregnancy or lactation. The data were taken from a study of T cells in Graves' hyperthyroidism and ophthalmopathy. There were TCR beta CDR3 regions amplified from RNA transcripts. First-round RT-PCR of the TCR CDR3 relied on the HTBI primer set. Via MiXCR, TCRdb re-called the multiplex PCR reads, giving one row per CDR3 protein. The table includes about 700,000 distinct CDR3 sequences, approximately 15% detected once. Looked up from germline, CDR1 is SGHDT and CDR2 is YYEEEE. Trimming took off 2 bases at V and 8 bases at J, with 7 bases between the two ends. The CDR3 is 11 residues long. Study findings and constraints: The blood repertoire included most of the expanded thyroid clonotypes above 0.001.

The material sequenced was blood. This chain uses TRBV5-6 with TRBJ1-2; D ambiguous. This clonotype was obtained from a woman younger than 30 with Graves' hyperthyroidism. The CDR3 bases are TGTGCCAGCAGCTTCTATGGAGGCTACACCTTC. It yields the protein CASSFYGGYTF.